The next 10 T cell receptor beta chains were all read from a single sample in a study of T cells after posttransplantation cyclophosphamide. Only in-frame clones appear in the TCRdb table, and some are missing; sequencing was by immunoSEQ multiplex PCR. Of roughly 2,100 clones in the sample, roughly 94% were seen once. Sample: naive CD8+ T cells sorted from PBMCs. The receptors derive from a woman aged 60-75 years in good health, CMV-negative, and a related stem cell transplant donor.

CDR3 coding DNA: TGTGCCATCAGTTACGACAGGGACAATCAGCCCCAGCATTTT. Encoded protein: CAISYDRDNQPQHF. This chain uses TRBV10-3 with TRBJ1-5; 7 bases are a match to TRBD1. The CDR3 has 14 residues. V shed 5 bases and J 3 bases; nucleotides not matched to a gene: 4. Germline lookup yields CDR1 ENHRY and CDR2 SYGVKD.

The CDR3 loop is CASSGSGGQGGYGYTF. As DNA, the CDR3 is TGTGCCAGCAGTGGCTCAGGGGGACAGGGAGGCTATGGCTACACCTTC. The rearrangement uses TRBV2 and TRBJ1-2, with TRBD1 matching over 9 bases. The trim removed 4 bases at V and 4 bases at J, leaving 10 bases unmatched. There are 16 residues in the CDR3. CDR1 is SNHLY and CDR2 is FYNNEI in the germline V gene.

The chain is built from TRBV9 and TRBJ2-5; the D is unclear. The V end lost 0 bases, the J end lost 4 bases, and 13 bases lay between the germline ends. The germline gives CDR1 SGDLS, CDR2 YYNGEE. The CDR3 is 15 residues long. DNA of the CDR3: TGTGCCAGCAGCGTAGGTTTTAGCCCAAGAGAGACCCAGTACTTC. Translating it yields CASSVGFSPRETQYF. The whole variable domain, filled in from reference TRBV9 and TRBJ2-5, reads DSGVTQTPKHLITATGQRVTLRCSPRSGDLSVYWYQQSLDQGLQFLIQYYNGEERAKGNILERFSAQQFPDLHSELNLSSLELGDSALYFCASSVGFSPRETQYFGPGTRLLVL.

The chain carries TRBV19 and TRBJ2-1; 10 bases agree with TRBD2. Germline assignment: CDR1 LNHDA and CDR2 SQIVND (reference sequence). The CDR3 extends over 16 amino acids. Trimming removed 1 base from V and 10 bases from J; junction bases left unmatched: 10. The CDR3 coding sequence is TGTGCCAGTAGTATAGGAAGCGGGGGGGCGGTCGGGGAGCAGTTCTTC. Protein: CASSIGSGGAVGEQFF.

The CDR3 DNA reads TGTGCCAGCGGAGTAGGGGGGGTCGATCAGCCCCAGCATTTT. It yields the protein CASGVGGVDQPQHF. The V and J genes are TRBV5-5 and TRBJ1-5; TRBD1 is a possible D gene (6 bases). V shed 7 bases and J shed 5 bases, with 16 bases lying between them. CDR3 size: 14 residues. Germline values: CDR1 SGHKS, CDR2 YYEKEE (reference sequence).

This clone appeared a few times. V and J are TRBV7-9 and TRBJ1-1; possibly TRBD1 for D (6 bases). V gave up 5 bases and J gave up 6 bases, with 19 bases separating them. Per the germline V gene, CDR1 is SEHNR and CDR2 is FQNEAQ (reference sequence). CDR3 length: 15 amino acids. In DNA, the CDR3 is TGTGCCAGCAGCCCGCTCAGGGCGGGGGGCTCTGAAGCTTTCTTT. As protein: CASSPLRAGGSEAFF. The variable domain in full, with the rest retrieved from reference TRBV7-9 and TRBJ1-1, is DTGVSQNPRHKITKRGQNVTFRCDPISEHNRLYWYRQTLGQGPEFLTYFQNEAQLEKSRLLSDRFSAERPKGSFSTLEIQRTEQGDSAMYLCASSPLRAGGSEAFFGQGTRLTVV.

J is TRBJ2-3 and V is TRBV27; 8 bases match TRBD2. The CDR3 runs to 16 residues. The germline CDR1 and CDR2 sequences are MNHEY and SMNVEV (reference sequence). V lost 2 bases, J lost 2 bases, and 6 bases stayed unmatched. The CDR3, as DNA: TGTGCCAGCAGTTTAAGGAGCGGGGGTTCCACAGATACGCAGTATTTT. Translated, it gives CASSLRSGGSTDTQYF.

V and J are TRBV15 and TRBJ1-2, with TRBD1 matching over 10 bases. The germline gives CDR1 LNHNV, CDR2 YYDKDF (reference sequence). This CDR3 has 15 amino acids. Unmatched junction bases numbered 5, after V lost 3 bases and J lost 4 bases. The CDR3 coding sequence is TGTGCCACCAGCAGGCCGGGACAGGGGTTCTATGGCTACACCTTC. It codes for CATSRPGQGFYGYTF.

This clone was counted a few times. V gene TRBV29-1 combines with J gene TRBJ1-1, with 7 bases that match TRBD1. The V segment lost 6 bases and the J segment 1 base; nucleotides outside the gene matches: 5. This CDR3 is 13 amino acids long. The germline CDR1 and CDR2 sequences are SQVTM and ANQGSEA. As DNA, the CDR3 is TGCAGCGTCAGGGGGGAGTCGAACACTGAAGCTTTCTTT. Its protein is CSVRGESNTEAFF.

The chain couples TRBV4-1 to TRBJ2-5; a weak D match, TRBD2 (6 bases). Germline loops: CDR1 MGHRA, CDR2 YSYEKL. The CDR3 length is 16 residues. The ends were cut back, 7 bases at V and 3 bases at J, with 21 bases in the middle. CDR3 sequence: CASTLRWGDLEETQYF. Here the CDR3 DNA reads TGCGCCAGCACCCTAAGGTGGGGGGACCTGGAAGAGACCCAGTACTTC.